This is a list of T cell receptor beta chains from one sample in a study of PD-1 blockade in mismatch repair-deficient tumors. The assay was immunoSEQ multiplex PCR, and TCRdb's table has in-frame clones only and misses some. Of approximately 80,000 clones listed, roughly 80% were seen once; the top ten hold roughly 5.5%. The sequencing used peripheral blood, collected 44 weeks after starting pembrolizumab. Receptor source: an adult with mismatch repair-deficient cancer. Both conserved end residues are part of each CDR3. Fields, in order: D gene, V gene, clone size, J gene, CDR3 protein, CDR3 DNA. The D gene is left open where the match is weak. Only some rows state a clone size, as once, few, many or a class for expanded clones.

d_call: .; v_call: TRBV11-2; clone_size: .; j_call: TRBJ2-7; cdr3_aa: CASSLAPGALFEQYF; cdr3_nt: TGTGCCAGCAGCTTAGCCCCGGGGGCTTTATTCGAGCAGTACTTC
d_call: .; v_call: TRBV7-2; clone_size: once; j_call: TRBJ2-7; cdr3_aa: CASSLGTYEQYF; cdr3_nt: TGTGCCAGCAGCTTGGGTACCTACGAGCAGTACTTC
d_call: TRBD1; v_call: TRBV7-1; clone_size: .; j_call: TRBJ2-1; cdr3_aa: CASNPFGTGTYNEQFF; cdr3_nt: TGTGCCAGCAACCCCTTCGGGACAGGAACCTACAATGAGCAGTTCTTC
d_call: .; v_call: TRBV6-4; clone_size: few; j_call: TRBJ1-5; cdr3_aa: CASSPEAAQPQHF; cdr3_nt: TGTGCCAGCAGCCCAGAGGCGGCTCAGCCCCAGCATTTT
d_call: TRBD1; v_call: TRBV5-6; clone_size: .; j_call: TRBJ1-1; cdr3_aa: CASSPGQGRFTEAFF; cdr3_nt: TGTGCCAGCAGCCCTGGACAGGGTCGATTCACTGAAGCTTTCTTT
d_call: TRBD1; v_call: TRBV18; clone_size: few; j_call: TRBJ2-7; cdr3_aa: CASSPTGYQEQYF; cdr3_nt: TGTGCCAGCTCACCGACAGGGTACCAAGAGCAGTACTTC
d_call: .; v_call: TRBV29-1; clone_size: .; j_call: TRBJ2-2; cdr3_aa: CSVRGDTGELFF; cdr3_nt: TGCAGCGTCAGAGGGGATACCGGGGAGCTGTTTTTT
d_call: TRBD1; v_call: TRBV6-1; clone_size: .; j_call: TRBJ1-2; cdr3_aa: CASSDQDRGRGSGGYTF; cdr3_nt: TGTGCCAGCAGTGATCAAGACAGGGGCCGAGGTTCGGGTGGCTACACCTTC
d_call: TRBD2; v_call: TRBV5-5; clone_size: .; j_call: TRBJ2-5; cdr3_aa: CASSLTGTSGRAWETQYF; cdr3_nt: TGTGCCAGCAGCTTGACGGGGACTAGCGGGAGGGCCTGGGAGACCCAGTACTTC
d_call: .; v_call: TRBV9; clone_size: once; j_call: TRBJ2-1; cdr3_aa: CASSVVTGLNEQFF; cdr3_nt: TGTGCCAGCAGCGTAGTAACAGGGTTGAATGAGCAGTTCTTC
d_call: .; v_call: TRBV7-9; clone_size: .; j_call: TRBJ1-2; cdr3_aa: CASSSTGLSDYGYTF; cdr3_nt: TGTGCCAGCAGCTCAACAGGACTTAGTGACTATGGCTACACCTTC
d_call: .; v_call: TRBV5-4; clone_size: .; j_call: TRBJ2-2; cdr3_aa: CASSLASDAGELFF; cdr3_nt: TGTGCCAGCAGCTTGGCCTCTGACGCCGGGGAGCTGTTTTTT
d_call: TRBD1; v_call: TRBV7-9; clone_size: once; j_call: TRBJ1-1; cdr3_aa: CASSQELQGAPEAFF; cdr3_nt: TGTGCCAGCAGCCAAGAGTTGCAGGGGGCCCCTGAAGCTTTCTTT
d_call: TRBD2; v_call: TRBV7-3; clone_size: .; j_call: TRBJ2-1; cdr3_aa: CASSKELTSANNEQFF; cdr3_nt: TGTGCCAGCAGCAAAGAGCTGACTAGCGCAAACAATGAGCAGTTCTTC
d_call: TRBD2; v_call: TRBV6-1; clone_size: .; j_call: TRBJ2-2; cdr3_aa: CASEREGRTGELFF; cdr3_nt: TGTGCCAGCGAGCGGGAGGGCCGGACCGGGGAGCTGTTTTTT
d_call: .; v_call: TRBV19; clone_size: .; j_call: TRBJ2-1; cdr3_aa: CASSTVVGRNEQFF; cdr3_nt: TGTGCCAGTAGTACCGTAGTGGGCCGCAATGAGCAGTTCTTC
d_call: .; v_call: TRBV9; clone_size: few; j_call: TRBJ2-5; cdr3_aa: CASSVDEGAIYQETQYF; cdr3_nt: TGTGCCAGCAGCGTAGATGAAGGGGCCATCTACCAAGAGACCCAGTACTTC
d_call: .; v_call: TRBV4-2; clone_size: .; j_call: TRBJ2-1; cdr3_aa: CASSQGGNEQFF; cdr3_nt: TGTGCCAGCAGCCAAGGAGGGAATGAGCAGTTCTTC
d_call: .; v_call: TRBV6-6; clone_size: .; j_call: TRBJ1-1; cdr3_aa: CASRALRGDTEAFF; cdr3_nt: TGTGCCAGCAGGGCGTTAAGGGGTGACACTGAAGCTTTCTTT
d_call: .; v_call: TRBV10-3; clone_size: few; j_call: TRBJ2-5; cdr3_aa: CAISDSGTPLLRQETQYF; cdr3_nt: TGTGCCATCAGCGACTCCGGGACTCCCCTGCTTAGGCAAGAGACCCAGTACTTC
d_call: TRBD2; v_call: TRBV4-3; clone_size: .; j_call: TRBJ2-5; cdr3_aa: CASSQALQNSGRRETQYF; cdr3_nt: TGCGCCAGCAGCCAAGCCTTACAAAATAGCGGGAGGAGGGAGACCCAGTACTTC
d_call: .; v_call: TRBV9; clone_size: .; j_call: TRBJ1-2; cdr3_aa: CASSVALANYGYTF; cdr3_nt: TGTGCCAGCAGCGTAGCATTAGCTAACTATGGCTACACCTTC
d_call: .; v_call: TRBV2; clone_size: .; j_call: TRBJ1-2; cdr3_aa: CASSEPETETNYGYTF; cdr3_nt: TGTGCCAGCAGTGAGCCCGAGACGGAAACTAACTATGGCTACACCTTC
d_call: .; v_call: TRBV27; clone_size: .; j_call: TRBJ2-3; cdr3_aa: CASSPSFFAGNDTDTQYF; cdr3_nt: TGTGCCAGCAGTCCCTCTTTCTTTGCGGGGAACGACACAGATACGCAGTATTTT
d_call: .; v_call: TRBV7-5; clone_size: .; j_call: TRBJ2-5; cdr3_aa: CARSPGRGVKVTQYF; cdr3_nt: TGTGCCAGAAGCCCGGGACGGGGAGTAAAGGTGACCCAGTACTTC
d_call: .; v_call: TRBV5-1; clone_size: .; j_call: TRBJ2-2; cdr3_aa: CASSSQQIAGELFF; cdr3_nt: TGCGCCAGCAGCTCTCAACAAATAGCCGGGGAGCTGTTTTTT
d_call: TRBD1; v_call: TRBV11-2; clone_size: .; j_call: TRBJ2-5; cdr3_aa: CASSEDRGQETQYF; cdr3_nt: TGTGCCAGCAGCGAAGACAGGGGGCAAGAGACCCAGTACTTC
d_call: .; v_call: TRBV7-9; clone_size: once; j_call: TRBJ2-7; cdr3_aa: CASSEGGSKREQYF; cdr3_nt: TGTGCCAGCAGCGAAGGCGGCTCGAAAAGGGAGCAGTACTTC
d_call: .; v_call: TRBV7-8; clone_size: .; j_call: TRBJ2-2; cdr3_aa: CASRIKGGMNTGELFF; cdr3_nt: TGTGCCAGCAGAATCAAAGGCGGAATGAACACCGGGGAGCTGTTTTTT
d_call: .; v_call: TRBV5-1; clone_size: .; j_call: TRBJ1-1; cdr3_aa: CASSSTTYTEAFF; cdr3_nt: TGCGCCAGCAGCTCTACTACATACACTGAAGCTTTCTTT
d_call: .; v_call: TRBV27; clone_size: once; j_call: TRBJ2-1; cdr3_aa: CASSFKTRRDEQLF; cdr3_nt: TGTGCCAGCAGTTTTAAAACAAGGAGGGATGAGCAGCTCTTC
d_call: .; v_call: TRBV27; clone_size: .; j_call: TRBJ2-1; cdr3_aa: CASSFGIEQFF; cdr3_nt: TGTGCCAGCAGTTTTGGGATTGAGCAGTTCTTC